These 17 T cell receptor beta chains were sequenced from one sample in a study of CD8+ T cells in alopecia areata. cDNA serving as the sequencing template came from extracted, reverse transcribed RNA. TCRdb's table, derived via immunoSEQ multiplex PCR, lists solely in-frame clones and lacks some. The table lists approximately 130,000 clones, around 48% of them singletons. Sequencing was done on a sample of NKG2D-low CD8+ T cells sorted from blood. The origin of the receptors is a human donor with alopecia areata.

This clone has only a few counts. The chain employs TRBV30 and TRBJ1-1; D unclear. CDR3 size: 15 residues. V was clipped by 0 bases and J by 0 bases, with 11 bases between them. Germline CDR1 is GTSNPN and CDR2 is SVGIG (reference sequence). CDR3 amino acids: CAWSVRRELNTEAFF. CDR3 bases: TGTGCCTGGAGTGTTAGAAGGGAACTGAACACTGAAGCTTTCTTT.

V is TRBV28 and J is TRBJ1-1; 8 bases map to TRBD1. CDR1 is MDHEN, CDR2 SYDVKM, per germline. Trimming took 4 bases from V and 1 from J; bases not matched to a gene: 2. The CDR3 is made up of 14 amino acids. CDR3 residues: CASSSGTGNTEAFF. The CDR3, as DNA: TGTGCCAGCAGTTCAGGGACAGGGAACACTGAAGCTTTCTTT.

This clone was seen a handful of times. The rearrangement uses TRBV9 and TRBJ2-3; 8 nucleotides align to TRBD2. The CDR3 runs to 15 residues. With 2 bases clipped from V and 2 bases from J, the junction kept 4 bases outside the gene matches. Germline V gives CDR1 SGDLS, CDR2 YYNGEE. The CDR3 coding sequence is TGTGCCAGCAGCGTCGGTAGCGGGGTCACAGATACGCAGTATTTT. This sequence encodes CASSVGSGVTDTQYF.

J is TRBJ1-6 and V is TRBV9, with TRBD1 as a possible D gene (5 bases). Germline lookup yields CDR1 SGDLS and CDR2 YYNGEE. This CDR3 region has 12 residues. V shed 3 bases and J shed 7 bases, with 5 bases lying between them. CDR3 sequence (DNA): TGTGCCAGCAGCGGACAGAATTCACCCCTCCACTTT. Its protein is CASSGQNSPLHF.

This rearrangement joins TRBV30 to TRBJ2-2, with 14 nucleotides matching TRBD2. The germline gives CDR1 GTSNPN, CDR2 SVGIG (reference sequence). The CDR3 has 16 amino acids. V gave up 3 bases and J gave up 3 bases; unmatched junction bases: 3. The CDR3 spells CAWRRLAGGDTGELFF. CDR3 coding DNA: TGTGCCTGGAGGAGACTAGCGGGAGGGGACACCGGGGAGCTGTTTTTT.

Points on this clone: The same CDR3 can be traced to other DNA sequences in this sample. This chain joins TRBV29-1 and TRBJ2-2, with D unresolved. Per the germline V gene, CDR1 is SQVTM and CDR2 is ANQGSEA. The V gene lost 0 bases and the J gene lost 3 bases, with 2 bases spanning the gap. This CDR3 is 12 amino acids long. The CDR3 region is CSVEEYTGELFF. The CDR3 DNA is TGCAGCGTTGAAGAATACACCGGGGAGCTGTTTTTT.

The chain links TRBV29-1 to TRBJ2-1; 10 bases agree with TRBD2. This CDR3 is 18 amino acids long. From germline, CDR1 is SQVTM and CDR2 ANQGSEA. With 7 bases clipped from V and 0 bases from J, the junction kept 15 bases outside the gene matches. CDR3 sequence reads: CSAHQGSSGRTSYNEQFF. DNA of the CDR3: TGCAGCGCCCACCAAGGGTCTAGCGGGAGAACCTCCTACAATGAGCAGTTCTTC.

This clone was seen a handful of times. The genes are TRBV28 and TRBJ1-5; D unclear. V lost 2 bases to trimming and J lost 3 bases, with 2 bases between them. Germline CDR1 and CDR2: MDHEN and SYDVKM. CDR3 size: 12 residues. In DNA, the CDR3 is TGTGCCAGCAGTTTAAACAATCAGCCCCAGCATTTT. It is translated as CASSLNNQPQHF.

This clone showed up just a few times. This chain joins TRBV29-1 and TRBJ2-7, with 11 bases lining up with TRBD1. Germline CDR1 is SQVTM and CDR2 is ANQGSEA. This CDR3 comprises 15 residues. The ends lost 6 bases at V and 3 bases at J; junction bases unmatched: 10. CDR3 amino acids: CSVQGGQGDYYEQYF. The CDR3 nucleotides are TGCAGCGTGCAGGGGGGACAGGGGGACTACTACGAGCAGTACTTC.

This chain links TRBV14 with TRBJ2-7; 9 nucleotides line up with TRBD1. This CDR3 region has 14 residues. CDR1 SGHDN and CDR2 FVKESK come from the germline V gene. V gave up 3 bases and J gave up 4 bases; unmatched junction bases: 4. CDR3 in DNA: TGTGCCAGCAGCCAGGGACAGGGTGGATACGAGCAGTACTTC. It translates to CASSQGQGGYEQYF.

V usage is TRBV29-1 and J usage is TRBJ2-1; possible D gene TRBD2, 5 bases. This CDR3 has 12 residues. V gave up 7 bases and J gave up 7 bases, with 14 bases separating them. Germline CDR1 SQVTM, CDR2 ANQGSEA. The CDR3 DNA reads TGCAGCGCATGGGCCCGAGGGAATGAGCAGTTCTTC. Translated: CSAWARGNEQFF.

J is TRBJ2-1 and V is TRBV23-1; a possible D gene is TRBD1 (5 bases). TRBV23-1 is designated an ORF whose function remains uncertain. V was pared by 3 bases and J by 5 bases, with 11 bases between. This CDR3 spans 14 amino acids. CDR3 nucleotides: TGCGCCAGCAGTCAGAAGACAGATAACAATGAGCAGTTCTTC. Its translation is CASSQKTDNNEQFF.

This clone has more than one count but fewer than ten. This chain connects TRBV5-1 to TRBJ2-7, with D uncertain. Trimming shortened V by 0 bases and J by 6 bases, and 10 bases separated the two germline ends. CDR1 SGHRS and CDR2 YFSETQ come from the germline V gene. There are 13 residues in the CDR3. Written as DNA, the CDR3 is TGCGCCAGCAGCTTGGTCTGGGAAGGCGAGCAGTACTTC. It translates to CASSLVWEGEQYF.

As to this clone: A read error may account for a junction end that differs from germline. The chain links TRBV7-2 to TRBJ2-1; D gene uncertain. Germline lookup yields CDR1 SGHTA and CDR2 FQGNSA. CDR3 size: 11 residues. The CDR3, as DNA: TGTGCCAGCGGCTTGGGGTATGAGCAGTTCTTC. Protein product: CASGLGYEQFF.

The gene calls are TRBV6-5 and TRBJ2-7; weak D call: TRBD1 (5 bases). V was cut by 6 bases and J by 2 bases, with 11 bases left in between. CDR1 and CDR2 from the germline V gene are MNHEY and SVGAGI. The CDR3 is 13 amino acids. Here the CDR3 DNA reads TGTGCCAGCAGCCAGGGCGGACCCTACGAGCAGTACTTC. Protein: CASSQGGPYEQYF.

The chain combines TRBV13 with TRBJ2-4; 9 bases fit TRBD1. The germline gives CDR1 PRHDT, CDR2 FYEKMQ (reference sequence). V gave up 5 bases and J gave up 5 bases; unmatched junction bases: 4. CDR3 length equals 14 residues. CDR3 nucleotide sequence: TGTGCCAGCAGCCTTCGGGACAGGGAAAACATTCAGTACTTC. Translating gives CASSLRDRENIQYF.

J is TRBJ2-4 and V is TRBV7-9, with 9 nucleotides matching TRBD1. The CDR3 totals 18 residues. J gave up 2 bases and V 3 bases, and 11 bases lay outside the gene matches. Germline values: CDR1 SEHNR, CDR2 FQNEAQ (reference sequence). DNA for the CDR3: TGTGCCAGCAGCTTGACCAAGACAGGGGGAGGGTCCAAAAACATTCAGTACTTC. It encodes CASSLTKTGGGSKNIQYF.